This T cell receptor beta chain was observed in a study of blood T cell repertoires in COVID-19. Study-level information: The United States, Italy and Spain supplied acute and convalescent COVID-19 samples.

The germline V and J ends were trimmed by 1 base and 6 bases, with 9 bases remaining between them. The V gene's germline CDR1 is SGHVS and CDR2 FQNEAQ. CDR3 size: 13 residues. The cohort comprised adults aged about 18 to 100 years residing in approximately 22 US areas. Which cohort a participant joined came from the clinical history participants gave. Donors of Cohort 3 who recovered were those that had two negative PCRs, clearance, or symptom resolution. The protocol was immunoSEQ multiplex PCR, while the TCRdb copy is restricted to in-frame clones and leaves out a portion. The table has a few hundred thousand clones, approximately 90% seen once. This clone was detected only a few times.

This sequence was found in a man aged 25-45 years who had recovered from COVID-19. The chain combines TRBV7-8 with TRBJ1-1; D is unclear. Sequenced input: PBMCs or T cells enriched from blood (not recorded which). The DNA of the CDR3 is TGTGCCAGCAGCTTAGTCATACAGTCTGAAGCTTTCTTT. It codes for CASSLVIQSEAFF.